This T cell receptor (beta chain) was retrieved from a study of T-cell memory formation after mild COVID-19. TCRdb re-called the 5' RACE reads with MiXCR, one entry per CDR3 protein. The sample lists about 340,000 distinct CDR3 sequences, more than 20% occurring once. Worth noting for this clonotype: Its matching antigen is unknown.

Per germline, CDR1 SGHRS and CDR2 YFSETQ. This CDR3 is built from 14 residues. With 0 bases removed from V and 5 bases from J, the gap between germline ends came to 8 bases. General study results and limits: Cross-reactive memory apparently joined, as some responding clones appeared in pre-infection memory.

This receptor was identified in an adult woman who had mild COVID-19 (a few samples of this study predate the infection). Cell type and time point are not known. The sequencing sample was made of PBMCs or a T cell subset sorted from them (not recorded which). This rearrangement joins TRBV5-1 to TRBJ1-4; D ambiguous. CDR3 sequence reads: CASSLAGGNEKLFF. DNA of the CDR3: TGCGCCAGCAGCTTGGCCGGAGGGAATGAAAAACTGTTTTTT.